The present T cell receptor (beta chain) was sequenced within a study of CD8 T cells in ankylosing spondylitis. Note on this clonotype: What it binds is not known.

Germline values: CDR1 SNHLY, CDR2 FYNNEI. Trimming took 6 bases from V and 0 from J, leaving 8 bases between them. CDR3 size: 14 residues. Study observations and caveats: Disease-associated clones were reportedly significantly overrepresented in matched ankylosing spondylitis synovial fluid. CD8+ disease-linked clones were present at relatively low frequencies in blood. Earlier studies detected some motif variants in reactive arthritis synovial fluid and blood.

Library preparation for TCR beta used quantitative 5'-RACE with molecular barcodes. TCRdb called the 5' RACE reads again in MiXCR, with one record for every CDR3 protein. Of 150,000 to 200,000 distinct CDR3 sequences in the sample, around 32% were seen once. The sequencing input was synovial fluid, either unsorted or a sorted T cell fraction (not recorded which). The sequence was collected from a male donor with ankylosing spondylitis. V usage is TRBV2 and J usage is TRBJ1-4; D is unclear. DNA of the CDR3: TGTGCCAGCAGGGCAGATTCAACTAATGAAAAACTGTTTTTT. Translated, it gives CASRADSTNEKLFF.